The 31 T cell receptor beta chains below come from one sample, sequenced in a study of neoadjuvant anti-PD-1 for oral cavity cancer. Here immunoSEQ multiplex PCR was the method, and the copy in TCRdb shows in-frame clones only, minus some. The sample carries thousands of clones, 47% recorded once. The specimen comprised tumor tissue, sampled before nivolumab (anti-PD-1) treatment. These receptor sequences come from a person aged 40 to 85 with oral cavity squamous cell carcinoma.

The V call is TRBV6-5, the J call TRBJ2-1, with 9 bases aligning to TRBD2. J was trimmed by 10 bases and V by 2 bases; bases with no gene match: 6. CDR3 length: 14 residues. Germline CDR1 and CDR2: MNHEY and SVGAGI. The CDR3: CASSYQAGGREQFF. CDR3 nucleotides: TGTGCCAGCAGTTACCAAGCGGGGGGTCGGGAGCAGTTCTTC.

This sequence joins TRBV19 and TRBJ2-2, with D uncertain. Deletions cut 7 bases from V and 1 base from J, with 10 bases between. CDR1 and CDR2 from the germline V gene are LNHDA and SQIVND (reference sequence). The CDR3 has 14 amino acids. CDR3 protein: CASTMGQNTGELFF. CDR3 nucleotide sequence: TGTGCCAGTACCATGGGCCAGAACACCGGGGAGCTGTTTTTT.

The J gene is TRBJ1-2, the V gene TRBV27, with 8 bases aligning to TRBD1. The germline V gene has CDR1 MNHEY and CDR2 SMNVEV (reference sequence). The ends lost 7 bases at V and 1 base at J; junction bases unmatched: 8. The CDR3 has 15 amino acids. The CDR3 DNA reads as TGTGCCAGCAAGAGGGGGACAGGAGATAACTATGGCTACACCTTC. Amino acid sequence: CASKRGTGDNYGYTF.

The V call is TRBV7-2, the J call TRBJ2-5; 13 bases agree with TRBD2. The V segment lost 5 bases and the J segment 4 bases; nucleotides outside the gene matches: 16. Germline-derived CDR1 and CDR2 are SGHTA and FQGNSA. This CDR3 spans 19 amino acids. CDR3 in amino acids: CASSPGLAGAQFRRETQYF. The CDR3 nucleotides are TGTGCCAGCAGCCCCGGACTAGCGGGGGCCCAATTTCGACGAGAGACCCAGTACTTC.

The rearrangement links TRBV27 to TRBJ2-7, with D perhaps TRBD2 (5 bases). V was clipped by 5 bases and J by 2 bases, with 16 bases between them. The germline V gene has CDR1 MNHEY and CDR2 SMNVEV (reference sequence). The CDR3 contains 15 residues. The CDR3: CASSPRTDLAYEQYF. For the CDR3, the DNA is TGTGCCAGCAGTCCTCGGACGGACTTAGCCTACGAGCAGTACTTC.

V gene TRBV7-7 combines with J gene TRBJ2-5, with TRBD1 as a possible D gene (6 bases). The V and J ends lost 4 bases and 0 bases respectively, with 9 bases between them. The CDR3 is made up of 14 amino acids. From germline, CDR1 is SSHAT and CDR2 FNYEAQ (reference sequence). The DNA of the CDR3 is TGTGCCAGCAGCTCCGGGACAAACCAAGAGACCCAGTACTTC. Amino acid sequence: CASSSGTNQETQYF.

The chain employs TRBV11-1 and TRBJ1-2, with TRBD1 as a possible D gene (6 bases). Germline CDR1 SGHAT, CDR2 FQDESV (reference sequence). The V end was cut by 5 bases, the J end by 2 bases, with 12 bases between. The CDR3 length is 14 residues. CDR3 sequence: CASSEGQNNYGYTF. CDR3 coding DNA: TGTGCCAGCAGCGAGGGACAAAACAACTATGGCTACACCTTC.

Only one count was recorded for this clone. This chain uses TRBV7-6 with TRBJ2-3; 9 nucleotides agree with TRBD2. Germline V lookup: CDR1 SGHVS, CDR2 FNYEAQ. The CDR3 contains 16 residues. Trimming removed 1 base from V and 2 bases from J; junction bases left unmatched: 4. This chain's CDR3 is CASSLEAGGSTDTQYF. CDR3 sequence (DNA): TGTGCCAGCAGCTTAGAAGCGGGGGGCTCCACAGATACGCAGTATTTT.

The chain combines TRBV4-2 with TRBJ2-3, with 8 nucleotides matching TRBD2. This CDR3 spans 21 amino acids. J gave up 1 base and V 0 bases, and 18 bases lay outside the gene matches. Germline V CDR1 and CDR2: LGHNA, YNFKEQ. CDR3: CASSQDYAGRGGFYGTDTQYF. The CDR3 DNA is TGTGCCAGCAGCCAAGATTACGCCGGGAGGGGGGGGTTCTATGGCACAGATACGCAGTATTTT.

This clone was seen only a few times. The chain links TRBV11-2 to TRBJ1-5, with D hard to call. The CDR3 covers 15 residues. Germline V lookup: CDR1 SGHAT, CDR2 FQNNGV. Between the trimmed V and J ends, which lost 0 bases and 7 bases, there was a span of 13 bases. The CDR3 is CASSLEPQVGQPQHF. In nucleotides, the CDR3 is TGTGCCAGCAGCTTAGAGCCCCAGGTGGGCCAGCCCCAGCATTTT. Based on the CDR3 plus reference TRBV11-2 and TRBJ1-5, the full variable domain is EAGVAQSPRYKIIEKRQSVAFWCNPISGHATLYWYQQILGQGPKLLIQFQNNGVVDDSQLPKDRFSAERLKGVDSTLKIQPAKLEDSAVYLCASSLEPQVGQPQHFGDGTRLSIL.

This clone was counted between two and nine times. V is TRBV10-2 and J is TRBJ2-5; D gene unclear. V lost 4 bases, J lost 3 bases, and 9 bases lay in between. In germline, CDR1 is WSHSY, CDR2 SAAADI. The CDR3 length is 13 residues. DNA of the CDR3: TGCGCCAGCAGTGCGCAGGTCGAAGAGACCCAGTACTTC. This translates into CASSAQVEETQYF.

The chain couples TRBV10-3 to TRBJ2-7; 9 bases match TRBD1. The CDR3 sequence is 15 residues long. CDR1 and CDR2 from the germline V gene are ENHRY and SYGVKD. V lost 4 bases and J lost 2; bases outside the gene matches: 6. CDR3 nucleotides: TGTGCCATCAGTGCCGGACAGGGGACAACCTACGAGCAGTACTTC. This encodes CAISAGQGTTYEQYF.

The V call is TRBV5-1, the J call TRBJ2-2, with TRBD1 identical over 9 bases. With V trimmed by 0 bases and J by 0 bases, 0 bases remained unmatched. Germline CDR1 SGHRS, CDR2 YFSETQ. This CDR3 is 16 amino acids long. The CDR3 sequence: CASSLGQGANTGELFF. The CDR3 DNA follows: TGCGCCAGCAGCTTGGGACAGGGGGCGAACACCGGGGAGCTGTTTTTT.

The V call is TRBV5-5, the J call TRBJ2-7; D not resolved. CDR3 length: 12 amino acids. Per germline, CDR1 SGHKS and CDR2 YYEKEE (reference sequence). V was pared by 6 bases and J by 4 bases, with 11 bases between. The CDR3 DNA sequence: TGTGCCAGCAACCACTTAGGATACGAGCAGTACTTC. Residues: CASNHLGYEQYF.

This chain joins TRBV4-3 and TRBJ2-5, with 7 positions matching TRBD2. Germline-derived CDR1 and CDR2 are LGHNA and YSLEER. Losses at the gene ends were 4 bases for V and 2 bases for J; bases not matched to a gene: 1. This CDR3 has 13 amino acids. CDR3 amino acids: CASSPGLQETQYF. Here the CDR3 DNA reads TGCGCCAGCAGCCCGGGACTACAAGAGACCCAGTACTTC.

The V and J genes are TRBV6-5 and TRBJ2-7, with D unresolved. V was pared by 2 bases and J by 1 base, with 12 bases between. Looked up from germline, CDR1 is MNHEY and CDR2 is SVGAGI. The CDR3 contains 15 residues. CDR3 loop: CASSYGPGYSYEQYF. The CDR3 bases are TGTGCCAGCAGTTACGGACCAGGTTATTCCTACGAGCAGTACTTC.

In its sample, this clone was seen a few times. V gene TRBV7-6 combines with J gene TRBJ1-3; D might be TRBD1 (5 bases). Germline-derived CDR1 and CDR2 are SGHVS and FNYEAQ. The V and J ends lost 5 bases and 4 bases respectively, with 15 bases between them. The CDR3 spans 15 residues. CDR3 DNA: TGTGCCAGCAGCATAATCCCAGGGTTAGGAAACACCATATATTTT. Encoded protein: CASSIIPGLGNTIYF.

The V and J genes are TRBV29-1 and TRBJ2-3; D unclear. The CDR3 consists of 14 residues. CDR1 is SQVTM, CDR2 ANQGSEA, per germline. Trimming removed 3 bases from V and 0 bases from J, with 10 bases in between. The CDR3 is CSVESEFSTDTQYF. CDR3 in DNA: TGCAGCGTTGAGTCCGAGTTTAGCACAGATACGCAGTATTTT.

In nucleotides, the CDR3 is TGTGCCAGCAGCTTAGATGTGAGCCGGGGGGAGCTGTTTTTT. Translating gives CASSLDVSRGELFF. The rearrangement links TRBV11-2 to TRBJ2-2, with D unclear. Germline CDR1 is SGHAT and CDR2 is FQNNGV. V lost 0 bases and J lost 8, with 10 bases in between. The CDR3 covers 14 residues.

The CDR3 here is CASSSRQAGTGELFF. CDR3 sequence (DNA): TGCGCCAGCAGTTCCAGACAGGCAGGGACCGGGGAGCTGTTTTTT. The V and J genes are TRBV10-1 and TRBJ2-2; D is possibly TRBD1 (6 bases). V lost 5 bases to trimming and J lost 5 bases, with 15 bases between them. This CDR3 has 15 amino acids. Germline V lookup: CDR1 WNHNN, CDR2 SYGVQD (reference sequence).

This chain links TRBV7-6 with TRBJ1-5; tentatively, D is TRBD1 (5 bases). Trimming shortened V by 2 bases and J by 6 bases, and 20 bases separated the two germline ends. This CDR3 is built from 17 residues. Germline assignment: CDR1 SGHVS and CDR2 FNYEAQ. CDR3 amino acids: CASSLLLRVDAGQPQHF. Written as DNA, the CDR3 is TGTGCCAGCAGCTTACTTCTCAGGGTTGACGCGGGTCAGCCCCAGCATTTT.

The rearrangement links TRBV19 to TRBJ1-1; unclear D gene. Between the trimmed V and J ends, which lost 3 bases and 4 bases, there was a span of 12 bases. The CDR3 totals 14 residues. Germline V gene data show CDR1 as LNHDA and CDR2 as SQIVND (reference sequence). In DNA, the CDR3 is TGTGCCAGTAGTATTATAGGGATGGTCACTGAAGCTTTCTTT. Translated: CASSIIGMVTEAFF.

This sequence joins TRBV19 and TRBJ1-6, with TRBD1 as a possible D gene (6 bases). With 3 bases removed from V and 7 bases from J, the gap between germline ends came to 13 bases. The CDR3 length is 15 residues. Germline V lookup: CDR1 LNHDA, CDR2 SQIVND (reference sequence). The CDR3 sequence is CASSMAGTPNSPLHF. The CDR3 bases are TGTGCCAGTAGTATGGCGGGGACACCGAATTCACCCCTCCACTTT.

The sample holds a few counts of this clone. The chain couples TRBV27 to TRBJ1-5; D may be TRBD1 (5 bases). The germline gives CDR1 MNHEY, CDR2 SMNVEV (reference sequence). Between the trimmed V and J ends, which lost 2 bases and 7 bases, there was a span of 15 bases. CDR3 length: 15 residues. In nucleotides, the CDR3 is TGTGCCAGCAGTTTACAGGGTCTAGTCAGCCAGCCCCAGCATTTT. This gives the protein CASSLQGLVSQPQHF.

This chain uses TRBV6-6 with TRBJ2-1; 9 bases fit TRBD2. Germline loops: CDR1 MNHNY, CDR2 SVGAGI (reference sequence). The CDR3 has 13 residues. Trimming at V came to 4 bases and at J to 7 bases, leaving 2 bases not matched to a gene. The CDR3 protein is CASSLSGGNEQFF. CDR3 DNA: TGTGCCAGCAGTTTGAGCGGGGGGAATGAGCAGTTCTTC.

This CDR3 is CASSLGDSGYTF. CDR3 DNA: TGTGCCAGCAGCTTGGGGGACTCTGGCTACACCTTC. V gene TRBV5-4 combines with J gene TRBJ1-2; maybe TRBD1 (5 bases). Trimming took 0 bases from V and 7 from J, leaving 7 bases between them. Germline V CDR1 and CDR2: SGHNT, YYREEE (reference sequence). The CDR3 extends over 12 amino acids.

The V call is TRBV9, the J call TRBJ2-1; a weak D match, TRBD1 (8 bases). The CDR3 sequence is 15 residues long. Trimming took off 3 bases at V and 6 bases at J, with 16 bases between the two ends. Germline loops: CDR1 SGDLS, CDR2 YYNGEE. This CDR3 reads CASSEADREGNEQFF. CDR3 in DNA: TGTGCCAGCAGCGAGGCGGACAGGGAGGGCAATGAGCAGTTCTTC.

This clone was observed a single time. The gene calls are TRBV4-1 and TRBJ2-2, with 12 bases that match TRBD2. This CDR3 comprises 18 residues. Germline V lookup: CDR1 MGHRA, CDR2 YSYEKL. V lost 1 base and J lost 1; bases outside the gene matches: 4. CDR3 bases: TGCGCCAGCAGCCAAGTGACTAGCGGGGGTGTGAACACCGGGGAGCTGTTTTTT. It codes for CASSQVTSGGVNTGELFF.

This chain links TRBV5-1 with TRBJ2-5; possible D gene TRBD2, 5 bases. Germline CDR1 reads SGHRS; CDR2 reads YFSETQ. The CDR3 is made up of 14 amino acids. V shed 0 bases and J shed 7 bases, with 13 bases lying between them. The CDR3 loop reads CASSLGESSSTQYF. The CDR3 DNA reads as TGCGCCAGCAGCTTGGGGGAGTCTTCCTCGACCCAGTACTTC. The full variable domain, its missing parts supplied by reference TRBV5-1 and TRBJ2-5, is KAGVTQTPRYLIKTRGQQVTLSCSPISGHRSVSWYQQTPGQGLQFLFEYFSETQRNKGNFPGRFSGRQFSNSRSEMNVSTLELGDSALYLCASSLGESSSTQYFGPGTRLLVL.

The chain has TRBV10-3 and TRBJ1-5, with D possibly being TRBD1 (6 bases). The CDR3 has 14 amino acids. Germline V gene lookup returns CDR1 ENHRY and CDR2 SYGVKD. V lost 2 bases, J lost 7 bases, and 12 bases lay in between. CDR3 region: CAISEVQGFQPQHF. Written as DNA, the CDR3 is TGTGCCATCAGTGAGGTACAGGGCTTCCAGCCCCAGCATTTT.

The chain recombines TRBV7-8 with TRBJ1-2; no reliable D call. V lost 3 bases and J 6 bases, leaving 8 bases between the germline ends. The CDR3 consists of 12 residues. Per the germline V gene, CDR1 is SGHVS and CDR2 is FQNEAQ. CDR3 bases: TGTGCCAGCAGCTTGGGCGGCGATGGCTACACCTTC. This encodes CASSLGGDGYTF.